A single sample gave rise to the 28 T cell receptor beta chains below, sequenced in a study of shared clonotypes between healthy human individuals. Assay: immunoSEQ multiplex PCR; the TCRdb copy retains only in-frame clones and omits some. The sample lists about 450,000 clones, 70% to 85% seen once, with 12% in the top ten. Sequencing used PBMCs. These receptors all stem from a woman between 35 and 50 years old in good health. Some clones in this sample may be carry-over from other donors' samples.

About this clone: The identical CDR3 is also encoded by other nucleotide sequences in the sample. This chain connects TRBV5-4 to TRBJ2-5; the match to TRBD2 covers 10 bases. This CDR3 has 16 residues. Germline CDR1 SGHNT, CDR2 YYREEE (reference sequence). V was clipped by 0 bases and J by 5 bases; unmatched bases: 7. CDR3 residues: CASSLGLAGEGETQYF. In DNA, the CDR3 is TGTGCCAGCAGCTTGGGTCTAGCGGGAGAAGGTGAGACCCAGTACTTC.

This clone was counted a few times. The V gene is TRBV7-2, the J gene TRBJ2-3; D may be TRBD2 (6 bases). V lost 5 bases and J lost 9, with 27 bases in between. This CDR3 contains 17 residues. Germline V CDR1 and CDR2: SGHTA, FQGNSA. CDR3 sequence: CASSARLGGVFGLTQYF. In DNA, the CDR3 is TGTGCCAGCAGCGCTCGTCTGGGAGGCGTCTTCGGTTTGACGCAGTATTTT.

The chain carries TRBV6-1 and TRBJ2-4, with 10 bases matching TRBD1. With 4 bases clipped from V and 7 bases from J, the junction kept 7 bases outside the gene matches. This CDR3 comprises 15 residues. The V gene's germline CDR1 is MNHNS and CDR2 SASEGT. The CDR3 DNA follows: TGTGCCAGCAGTGTTGAATGGGGACAGGGGAACATTCAGTACTTC. Amino acid sequence: CASSVEWGQGNIQYF.

This rearrangement joins TRBV5-1 to TRBJ1-1; D gene uncertain. The V end lost 2 bases, the J end lost 3 bases, and 11 bases lay between the germline ends. The CDR3 loop spans 14 amino acids. CDR1 SGHRS and CDR2 YFSETQ come from the germline V gene. In nucleotides, the CDR3 is TGCGCCAGCAGCTTCGACGGGTCGGACACTGAAGCTTTCTTT. Protein: CASSFDGSDTEAFF.

This clone was picked up many times. The rearrangement links TRBV5-3 to TRBJ2-1; TRBD1 agrees at 9 bases. TRBV5-3 belongs to the ORF category, with a function that is uncertain. After removal of 3 bases from V and 5 bases from J, the junction contained 15 bases not matched to a gene. The CDR3 sequence is 18 residues long. The CDR3 protein is CARSYSPLDRGRDNEQFF. The CDR3 coding sequence is TGTGCCAGAAGCTACTCGCCTTTGGACAGGGGAAGGGACAATGAGCAGTTCTTC.

The V call is TRBV28, the J call TRBJ1-5; tentatively, D is TRBD1 (5 bases). The CDR3 contains 17 residues. CDR1 is MDHEN, CDR2 SYDVKM, per germline. V lost 8 bases and J 6 bases, leaving 26 bases between the germline ends. The CDR3 here is CASHKTGRRGAGQPQHF. The CDR3 DNA is TGTGCCAGCCACAAAACTGGTCGGAGGGGAGCGGGTCAGCCCCAGCATTTT.

This clone was recorded once. The rearrangement links TRBV27 to TRBJ2-7, with D tentatively TRBD2 (6 bases). Germline CDR1 is MNHEY and CDR2 is SMNVEV (reference sequence). Between the trimmed V and J ends, which lost 5 bases and 3 bases, there was a span of 17 bases. The CDR3 has 15 residues. The CDR3 nucleotides read TGTGCCAGCAGTCCCCGAAGGGCGGGAATCTACGAGCAGTACTTC. Protein product: CASSPRRAGIYEQYF.

The rearrangement links TRBV6-1 to TRBJ2-7; the D is unclear. V gave up 11 bases and J gave up 2 bases, with 13 bases separating them. CDR3 length: 12 amino acids. In germline, CDR1 is MNHNS, CDR2 SASEGT. The CDR3 DNA sequence: TGTGCCGGCCCCTCCTCCACCTACGAGCAGTACTTC. Residues: CAGPSSTYEQYF.

The rearrangement uses TRBV2 and TRBJ2-7; D may correspond to TRBD1 or TRBD2 (6 bases each). The CDR3 has 15 residues. Germline loops: CDR1 SNHLY, CDR2 FYNNEI. Deletions cut 7 bases from V and 3 bases from J, with 19 bases between. The CDR3 nucleotides are TGTGCCAGCACATTCTCACGGGGGCAAAGCTACGAGCAGTACTTC. This gives the protein CASTFSRGQSYEQYF.

The genes are TRBV6-1 and TRBJ1-5; 7 nucleotides match TRBD1. After removal of 7 bases from V and 2 bases from J, the junction contained 8 bases not matched to a gene. This CDR3 is built from 15 residues. Germline CDR1 is MNHNS and CDR2 is SASEGT. In DNA, the CDR3 is TGTGCCAGCAACCCGACAGGGTTAGGCAATCAGCCCCAGCATTTT. Its protein is CASNPTGLGNQPQHF.

This clone has a single count. The V gene is TRBV18, the J gene TRBJ2-5, with 11 bases fitting TRBD2. Germline loops: CDR1 KGHSH, CDR2 LQKENI. CDR3 length: 18 residues. The ends lost 2 bases at V and 3 bases at J; junction bases unmatched: 11. CDR3 DNA sequence: TGTGCCAGCTCACCAAGACTAGCGGGAACGGGAGTGGAAGAGACCCAGTACTTC. Its translation is CASSPRLAGTGVEETQYF.

The chain carries TRBV18 and TRBJ2-3; TRBD2 might be the D (6 bases). Germline values: CDR1 KGHSH, CDR2 LQKENI. The CDR3 covers 16 residues. Trimming took 6 bases from V and 2 from J, leaving 18 bases between them. The chain's CDR3 is CASSLTAGRPTDTQYF. The CDR3 DNA sequence: TGTGCCAGCTCCTTAACCGCCGGGAGACCCACAGATACGCAGTATTTT.

This chain joins TRBV5-1 and TRBJ2-7; the match to TRBD1 covers 11 bases. The CDR3 contains 15 residues. Losses at the gene ends were 1 base for V and 5 bases for J; bases not matched to a gene: 5. The germline CDR1 and CDR2 sequences are SGHRS and YFSETQ. The CDR3 bases are TGCGCCAGCAGCTTGCGGGACAGGGGGGTTAACGAGCAGTACTTC. Protein product: CASSLRDRGVNEQYF.

The chain recombines TRBV5-1 with TRBJ2-1; 9 bases map to TRBD2. V trimming: 2 bases; J trimming: 6 bases; junction bases outside the gene matches: 6. CDR1 and CDR2 (germline): SGHRS, YFSETQ. This CDR3 comprises 15 residues. As DNA, the CDR3 is TGCGCCAGCAGCTTCGGGACTAGCCCCATCAATGAGCAGTTCTTC. This encodes CASSFGTSPINEQFF.

V gene TRBV28 combines with J gene TRBJ2-7; 8 nucleotides align to TRBD1. The CDR3 length is 15 residues. The germline gives CDR1 MDHEN, CDR2 SYDVKM. The V and J ends lost 6 bases and 2 bases, in that order; junction bases with no gene match: 9. CDR3 sequence (DNA): TGTGCCAGCAGCTCACGACAGGGGTTCGCCTACGAGCAGTACTTC. This codes for CASSSRQGFAYEQYF.

This clone was seen a few times. This chain uses TRBV11-3 with TRBJ2-2; unclear D gene. The CDR3 runs to 12 residues. Germline CDR1 SGHNT, CDR2 YENEEA. Trimming cost V 4 bases and J 0 bases, with 0 bases left between them. In DNA, the CDR3 is TGTGCCAGCAGCTCGAACACCGGGGAGCTGTTTTTT. It translates to CASSSNTGELFF.

The rearrangement links TRBV28 to TRBJ2-5, with 10 bases lining up with TRBD2. Germline V gene sequence: CDR1 MDHEN, CDR2 SYDVKM. V lost 7 bases and J lost 1; bases outside the gene matches: 3. This CDR3 is built from 14 residues. This chain's CDR3 is CASTRTSGQETQYF. The CDR3 coding sequence is TGTGCCAGCACCCGGACTAGCGGCCAAGAGACCCAGTACTTC.

The chain joins TRBV19 to TRBJ2-3, with 9 bases identical to TRBD1. V lost 3 bases and J lost 4; bases outside the gene matches: 8. The CDR3 runs 16 residues. Germline V CDR1 and CDR2: LNHDA, SQIVND (reference sequence). The CDR3 bases are TGTGCCAGTAGTATCACCCCGGGACAGGGCGCAGATACGCAGTATTTT. Translating it yields CASSITPGQGADTQYF.

This chain links TRBV28 with TRBJ2-5; TRBD2 might be the D (5 bases). Trimming cost V 2 bases and J 2 bases, with 9 bases left between them. The CDR3 extends over 14 amino acids. The germline CDR1 and CDR2 sequences are MDHEN and SYDVKM. DNA of the CDR3: TGTGCCAGCAGTTTAAACGGGGTACAAGAGACCCAGTACTTC. The encoded protein is CASSLNGVQETQYF.

V and J are TRBV7-8 and TRBJ2-7, with D tentatively TRBD1 (6 bases). CDR3 length: 14 residues. V shed 5 bases and J shed 9 bases, with 20 bases lying between them. Germline V gives CDR1 SGHVS, CDR2 FQNEAQ. The CDR3 DNA reads as TGTGCCAGCAGCCCTACCGGGACAAGTACCGCGCAGTACTTC. It codes for CASSPTGTSTAQYF.

A few counts support this clone. Other nucleotide sequences from this sample produce the same CDR3. The rearrangement joins TRBV5-1 to TRBJ1-1; D may be TRBD1 (5 bases). CDR3 length equals 13 residues. Per the germline V gene, CDR1 is SGHRS and CDR2 is YFSETQ. V was cut by 0 bases and J by 5 bases, with 8 bases left in between. The CDR3 here is CASSLGQKTEAFF. CDR3 sequence (DNA): TGCGCCAGCAGCTTGGGACAGAAAACTGAAGCTTTCTTT.

This chain joins TRBV2 and TRBJ2-7; D is perhaps TRBD1 (5 bases). The germline CDR1 and CDR2 sequences are SNHLY and FYNNEI. Trimming pared 6 bases from V and 3 bases from J, leaving 12 bases between. This CDR3 has 13 amino acids. The chain's CDR3 is CASRVDRNYEQYF. CDR3 sequence (DNA): TGTGCCAGCAGGGTCGACAGAAACTACGAGCAGTACTTC.

The chain carries TRBV9 and TRBJ1-3; D unclear. The ends were cut back, 0 bases at V and 3 bases at J, with 19 bases in the middle. Looked up from germline, CDR1 is SGDLS and CDR2 is YYNGEE. There are 18 residues in the CDR3. This CDR3 is CASSVATQMVGRGNTIYF. CDR3 coding DNA: TGTGCCAGCAGCGTAGCTACCCAGATGGTGGGCCGTGGAAACACCATATATTTT.

The V call is TRBV18, the J call TRBJ2-1; D call uncertain. The CDR3 has 18 amino acids. V was pared by 3 bases and J by 0 bases, with 18 bases between. Per germline, CDR1 KGHSH and CDR2 LQKENI. The CDR3 protein is CASSPLSVLADSYNEQFF. CDR3 bases: TGTGCCAGCTCACCCCTCTCGGTATTAGCTGACTCCTACAATGAGCAGTTCTTC.

The chain carries TRBV5-4 and TRBJ2-5, with D perhaps TRBD2 (6 bases). CDR3 size: 16 residues. The V gene's germline CDR1 is SGHNT and CDR2 YYREEE (reference sequence). Trimming took off 4 bases at V and 5 bases at J, with 21 bases between the two ends. The CDR3 nucleotides are TGTGCCAGCAGCCGCGACTACCCACTAGCCGGGGAGACCCAGTACTTC. Its protein is CASSRDYPLAGETQYF.

A single count supports this clone. The gene calls are TRBV10-3 and TRBJ2-1; possibly TRBD1 or TRBD2 for D (5 bases each). This CDR3 contains 15 residues. The germline V gene encodes CDR1 ENHRY and CDR2 SYGVKD. V shed 7 bases and J shed 0 bases, with 13 bases lying between them. Written as DNA, the CDR3 is TGTGCCATCAACGCTCCAGGGAGCTCCTACAATGAGCAGTTCTTC. It translates to CAINAPGSSYNEQFF.

V gene TRBV9 combines with J gene TRBJ2-2; D possibly corresponds to TRBD1 (5 bases). The germline gives CDR1 SGDLS, CDR2 YYNGEE. V dropped 3 bases and J dropped 4 bases, with 16 bases sitting between them. CDR3 length: 16 amino acids. In nucleotides, the CDR3 is TGTGCCAGCAGCGCCCATAGGGGCGCGAGCACCGGGGAGCTGTTTTTT. This codes for CASSAHRGASTGELFF.

In its sample, this clone was seen a few times. The chain links TRBV6-1 to TRBJ1-5; D gene unclear. Germline CDR1 is MNHNS and CDR2 is SASEGT. The V end was cut by 2 bases, the J end by 4 bases, with 12 bases between. The CDR3 has 15 residues. The CDR3, as DNA: TGTGCCAGCAGTGAACAGGAAGGGTTTAATCAGCCCCAGCATTTT. Residues: CASSEQEGFNQPQHF.